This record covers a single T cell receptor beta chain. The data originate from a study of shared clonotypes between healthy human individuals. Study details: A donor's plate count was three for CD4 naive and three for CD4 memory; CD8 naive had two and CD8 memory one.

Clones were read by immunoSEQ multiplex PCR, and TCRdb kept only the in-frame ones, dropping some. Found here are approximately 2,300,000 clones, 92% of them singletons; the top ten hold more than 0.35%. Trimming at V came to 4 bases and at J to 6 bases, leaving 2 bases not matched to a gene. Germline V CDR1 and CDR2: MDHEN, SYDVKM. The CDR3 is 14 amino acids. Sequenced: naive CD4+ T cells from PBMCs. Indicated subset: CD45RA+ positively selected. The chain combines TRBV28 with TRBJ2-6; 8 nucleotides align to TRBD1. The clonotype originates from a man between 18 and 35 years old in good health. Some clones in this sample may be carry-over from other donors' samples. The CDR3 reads CASSSQGAANVLTF. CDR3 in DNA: TGTGCCAGCAGTTCTCAGGGGGCGGCCAACGTCCTGACTTTC.